A single sample gave rise to the 11 T cell receptor beta chains below, sequenced in a study of shared clonotypes between healthy human individuals. The data were produced by immunoSEQ multiplex PCR, yet TCRdb's version contains in-frame clones alone and is incomplete. The table records about 2,500,000 clones, about 92% of them present only once. Specimen: naive CD4+ T cells sorted from blood. The sample's subset: CD45RA+ positively selected. The receptors stem from a man younger than 30 in good health.

This clone was detected only once. The chain links TRBV4-1 to TRBJ1-4; D may be TRBD1 (6 bases). CDR3 length: 15 amino acids. In germline, CDR1 is MGHRA, CDR2 YSYEKL. The V end lost 1 base, the J end lost 7 bases, and 13 bases lay between the germline ends. The CDR3 DNA follows: TGCGCCAGCAGCCAAGGAAAACAGGGAGGTGAAAAACTGTTTTTT. Residues: CASSQGKQGGEKLFF.

This chain joins TRBV28 and TRBJ2-7, with unresolved D. Germline CDR1 MDHEN, CDR2 SYDVKM. This CDR3 is built from 12 residues. V lost 5 bases and J 2 bases, leaving 7 bases between the germline ends. The CDR3, as DNA: TGTGCCAGCAGTACCAGCCCCTACGAGCAGTACTTC. It translates to CASSTSPYEQYF.

This chain links TRBV6-5 with TRBJ1-2; D is undetermined. V lost 6 bases, J lost 4 bases, and 12 bases lay in between. In germline, CDR1 is MNHEY, CDR2 SVGAGI. The length of the CDR3 is 13 residues. The CDR3 DNA follows: TGTGCCAGCAGCCTTTCTTGGAGCTATGGCTACACCTTC. Translated: CASSLSWSYGYTF.

The chain combines TRBV10-1 with TRBJ2-3; no definite D call. The CDR3 is 16 residues long. V shed 0 bases and J shed 1 base, with 11 bases lying between them. Germline assignment: CDR1 WNHNN and CDR2 SYGVQD (reference sequence). The CDR3 coding sequence is TGCGCCAGCAGTGAGTCAAGTGGCAGAGGCACAGATACGCAGTATTTT. It is translated as CASSESSGRGTDTQYF.

This clone was observed a few times. V gene TRBV11-2 combines with J gene TRBJ1-6, with D maybe TRBD1 (6 bases). The V end lost 4 bases, the J end lost 9 bases, and 19 bases lay between the germline ends. In germline, CDR1 is SGHAT, CDR2 FQNNGV. The CDR3 has 16 amino acids. CDR3: CASSSREGGRSSPLHF. The CDR3, as DNA: TGTGCCAGCAGCTCTAGGGAAGGGGGGCGGAGTTCACCCCTCCACTTT.

CDR3 protein: CAWSVLDRLAGVRLFF. CDR3 in DNA: TGTGCCTGGAGTGTACTCGATCGGCTAGCGGGGGTTAGGTTGTTCTTC. The chain carries TRBV30 and TRBJ2-1, with 10 bases matching TRBD2. Germline V gene sequence: CDR1 GTSNPN, CDR2 SVGIG (reference sequence). The CDR3 covers 16 residues. The V and J ends lost 0 bases and 15 bases, in that order; junction bases with no gene match: 17.

The chain joins TRBV5-1 to TRBJ2-3, with TRBD1 identical over 8 bases. Germline CDR1 is SGHRS and CDR2 is YFSETQ. Germline trimming cut 4 bases from V and 8 bases from J; bases unmatched to any gene: 12. This CDR3 comprises 15 residues. The CDR3, as DNA: TGCGCCAGCAGCCCGGGACAGGTTGATCCAGTTACGCAGTATTTT. Translating it yields CASSPGQVDPVTQYF.

The chain is built from TRBV5-1 and TRBJ2-5, with TRBD1 matching 7 bases. Germline V gene lookup returns CDR1 SGHRS and CDR2 YFSETQ. V lost 4 bases, J lost 4 bases, and 13 bases stayed unmatched. CDR3 length: 16 amino acids. CDR3 sequence reads: CASSIKGGPVLETQYF. In nucleotides, the CDR3 is TGCGCCAGCAGCATAAAAGGGGGCCCTGTCCTAGAGACCCAGTACTTC.

This clone was recorded once. The genes are TRBV6-1 and TRBJ1-1; the match to TRBD1 covers 7 bases. Losses at the gene ends were 7 bases for V and 3 bases for J; bases not matched to a gene: 8. Germline values: CDR1 MNHNS, CDR2 SASEGT. The CDR3 covers 14 residues. The CDR3 bases are TGTGCCAGCACCTTCTTACAGGGGCACACTGAAGCTTTCTTT. Amino acids: CASTFLQGHTEAFF.

This sequence joins TRBV6-1 and TRBJ2-1, with 11 bases identical to TRBD1. This CDR3 comprises 14 residues. The ends lost 6 bases at V and 2 bases at J; junction bases unmatched: 0. CDR1 MNHNS and CDR2 SASEGT come from the germline V gene. CDR3 sequence reads: CASRDRGPYNEQFF. The CDR3 DNA is TGTGCCAGCAGGGACAGGGGGCCCTACAATGAGCAGTTCTTC.

The chain has TRBV4-1 and TRBJ1-2; a weak D match, TRBD1 (5 bases). The length of the CDR3 is 15 residues. The V gene's germline CDR1 is MGHRA and CDR2 YSYEKL. V was clipped by 3 bases and J by 4 bases, with 15 bases between them. The CDR3 loop reads CASSHAPLGGYGYTF. CDR3 nucleotide sequence: TGCGCCAGCAGCCACGCCCCGCTTGGGGGCTATGGCTACACCTTC.